The 24 T cell receptor beta chains presented below share a single source sample, sequenced in a study of memory CD4+ T cells and cytomegalovirus serostatus (dated by TCRdb to the late 2010s). A FACSAria II was used to sort memory CD4+ T cells, defined as single viable CD3+CD4+CD8-CD45RO+ cells. Library prep was done by the immunoSEQ multiplex PCR assay. TCRdb's version of the immuneACCESS table is confined to in-frame rearrangements and falls short of the full clone set. An unresolved V gene accounts for under half of the shortfall where checked; the remainder is of unknown origin. Within this sample are about 53,000 clones, with under 80% of them counted one time only. About 0.77% of the sample is in the top ten clones. Sequencing input: memory CD4+ T cells from blood. Source of these receptors: an adult in good health and CMV-seronegative.

This clone was found once. This chain joins TRBV28 and TRBJ1-6; D gene uncertain. The V end lost 8 bases, the J end lost 10 bases, and 18 bases lay between the germline ends. Germline V CDR1 and CDR2: MDHEN, SYDVKM. The CDR3 spans 14 residues. CDR3 DNA sequence: TGTGCCAGCTTGACGAAAGGGATAGTGTCACCCCTCCACTTT. Translation gives CASLTKGIVSPLHF.

The V gene is TRBV5-4, the J gene TRBJ1-5; no firm D call. This CDR3 region has 14 residues. Trimming left V 0 bases short and J 2 bases short, with 6 bases between. CDR1 and CDR2 from the germline V gene are SGHNT and YYREEE (reference sequence). The CDR3 nucleotides are TGTGCCAGCAGCTTGGGTGGGGGCAATCAGCCCCAGCATTTT. The encoded protein is CASSLGGGNQPQHF. Filled out from reference TRBV5-4 and TRBJ1-5, the complete variable domain reads ETGVTQSPTHLIKTRGQQVTLRCSSQSGHNTVSWYQQALGQGPQFIFQYYREEENGRGNFPPRFSGLQFPNYSSELNVNALELDDSALYLCASSLGGGNQPQHFGDGTRLSIL.

The chain carries TRBV2 and TRBJ2-7, with D possibly TRBD1 on 5 matching bases. The CDR3 loop spans 13 amino acids. In germline, CDR1 is SNHLY, CDR2 FYNNEI. V dropped 7 bases and J dropped 6 bases, with 16 bases sitting between them. DNA of the CDR3: TGTGCCAGCACCAATAGACAGTCCGGCGAGCAGTACTTC. Translated: CASTNRQSGEQYF.

The chain employs TRBV5-6 and TRBJ2-1; TRBD2 aligns across 11 bases. CDR1 and CDR2 from the germline V gene are SGHDT and YYEEEE. This CDR3 region has 13 residues. Trimming took 1 base from V and 9 from J; bases not matched to a gene: 0. CDR3 region: CASSLTSGGEQFF. CDR3 coding DNA: TGTGCCAGCAGCTTGACTAGCGGGGGTGAGCAGTTCTTC.

This clone showed up just a few times. In DNA, the CDR3 is TGTGCCAGCAGTATCACCGCGGGAGGCTACACCTTC. This encodes CASSITAGGYTF. The chain carries TRBV7-8 and TRBJ1-2; no definite D call. The CDR3 is 12 amino acids. Germline-derived CDR1 and CDR2 are SGHVS and FQNEAQ. V gave up 6 bases and J gave up 8 bases, with 13 bases separating them.

The CDR3 DNA is TGTGCCAGCAGTGAAGTGGCGTTCGGAAAGGCAGATACGCAGTATTTT. It is translated as CASSEVAFGKADTQYF. The chain joins TRBV6-1 to TRBJ2-3; D is uncertain. Germline loops: CDR1 MNHNS, CDR2 SASEGT. This CDR3 contains 16 residues. V lost 1 base and J 4 bases, leaving 15 bases between the germline ends.

The V gene is TRBV7-9, the J gene TRBJ1-2; weak D call: TRBD1 (6 bases). Germline-derived CDR1 and CDR2 are SEHNR and FQNEAQ (reference sequence). There are 15 residues in the CDR3. Trimming removed 5 bases at V and 2 bases at J, with 15 bases between. DNA of the CDR3: TGTGCCAGCAGCCCATACCGGCAGGGGAACTATGGCTACACCTTC. This gives the protein CASSPYRQGNYGYTF.

The rearrangement joins TRBV18 to TRBJ1-1; TRBD1 agrees at 9 bases. CDR3 length: 17 amino acids. The germline V gene has CDR1 KGHSH and CDR2 LQKENI. V dropped 3 bases and J dropped 0; count of bases not matched to a gene: 8. CDR3 residues: CASSPGQGSHLNTEAFF. The CDR3 bases are TGTGCCAGCTCACCGGGACAGGGATCTCACCTGAACACTGAAGCTTTCTTT.

The J gene is TRBJ2-2, the V gene TRBV7-9, with D perhaps TRBD1 (6 bases). The CDR3 sequence is 14 residues long. Germline V gives CDR1 SEHNR, CDR2 FQNEAQ (reference sequence). The V end was cut by 5 bases, the J end by 1 base, with 8 bases between. CDR3 sequence reads: CASSPTGNTGELFF. CDR3 nucleotides: TGTGCCAGCAGCCCGACAGGGAACACCGGGGAGCTGTTTTTT.

This clone is medium-sized (0.01 to 0.1%) within its sample. This chain links TRBV6-1 with TRBJ2-5, with D possibly TRBD1 on 5 matching bases. The CDR3 has 12 residues. V was trimmed by 9 bases and J by 7 bases, leaving 15 bases between them. Germline CDR1 MNHNS, CDR2 SASEGT. The CDR3 DNA is TGTGCCAGTACTAAGACAGCCGGGACCCAGTACTTC. The encoded protein is CASTKTAGTQYF.

V and J are TRBV7-8 and TRBJ2-3, with 14 bases identical to TRBD2. CDR1 SGHVS and CDR2 FQNEAQ come from the germline V gene. Trimming cost V 2 bases and J 6 bases; bases outside gene matches: 4. The CDR3 sequence is 16 residues long. The CDR3 sequence is CASSLPGTSGGDTQYF. Written as DNA, the CDR3 is TGTGCCAGCAGCTTACCCGGGACTAGCGGGGGTGATACGCAGTATTTT.

This clone was counted many times. The rearrangement joins TRBV5-1 to TRBJ1-1; 7 nucleotides align to TRBD1. Germline assignment: CDR1 SGHRS and CDR2 YFSETQ. This CDR3 spans 17 amino acids. The V gene end was trimmed by 0 bases and the J gene end by 1 base; junction bases not matched to a gene: 9. This CDR3 reads CASSLEPHRGTNTEAFF. In DNA form, the CDR3 reads TGCGCCAGCAGCTTGGAACCCCACAGGGGCACGAACACTGAAGCTTTCTTT. The full variable domain, its missing parts supplied by reference TRBV5-1 and TRBJ1-1, is KAGVTQTPRYLIKTRGQQVTLSCSPISGHRSVSWYQQTPGQGLQFLFEYFSETQRNKGNFPGRFSGRQFSNSRSEMNVSTLELGDSALYLCASSLEPHRGTNTEAFFGQGTRLTVV.

The rearrangement uses TRBV7-8 and TRBJ1-5; 7 positions match TRBD1. Germline V CDR1 and CDR2: SGHVS, FQNEAQ. The CDR3 has 15 amino acids. J lost 7 bases, V lost 4 bases, and 10 bases had no gene match. CDR3 sequence (DNA): TGTGCCAGCAGCTCAGGGGGAGAGGAGAGCCAGCCCCAGCATTTT. Residues: CASSSGGEESQPQHF.

The chain uses TRBV9 and TRBJ1-2, with 11 bases identical to TRBD1. J lost 8 bases, V lost 3 bases, and 9 bases had no gene match. Germline V CDR1 and CDR2: SGDLS, YYNGEE. The CDR3 has 15 amino acids. The CDR3 reads CASSEAGTGGNGYTF. The CDR3 region has the DNA TGTGCCAGCAGCGAGGCCGGGACAGGGGGTAACGGCTACACCTTC.

The chain couples TRBV9 to TRBJ1-2, with TRBD1 matching 7 bases. The CDR3 has 15 amino acids. V trimming: 4 bases; J trimming: 8 bases; junction bases outside the gene matches: 14. Germline CDR1 reads SGDLS; CDR2 reads YYNGEE. The CDR3 DNA is TGTGCCAGCAGCCCAGCATATTCGACAGGGCGAGGCTACACCTTC. Protein: CASSPAYSTGRGYTF.

The chain has TRBV21-1 and TRBJ1-5. TRBV21-1 is a documented pseudogene. The CDR3 is 18 amino acids. The CDR3 reads CASTLSVGVRLLNQPQHF. For the CDR3, the DNA is TGTGCCAGCACCCTAAGTGTGGGAGTCAGACTCCTCAATCAGCCCCAGCATTTT.

This rearrangement joins TRBV14 to TRBJ2-1; TRBD2 aligns across 8 bases. Losses at the gene ends were 5 bases for V and 9 bases for J; bases not matched to a gene: 9. The CDR3 contains 14 residues. Germline loops: CDR1 SGHDN, CDR2 FVKESK. The CDR3 region is CASSLRAGAGEQFF. CDR3 bases: TGTGCCAGCAGCTTACGAGCGGGGGCGGGTGAGCAGTTCTTC. Complete variable domain (other parts from reference TRBV14 and TRBJ2-1): EAGVTQFPSHSVIEKGQTVTLRCDPISGHDNLYWYRRVMGKEIKFLLHFVKESKQDESGMPNNRFLAERTGGTYSTLKVQPAELEDSGVYFCASSLRAGAGEQFFGPGTRLTVL.

The J gene is TRBJ2-3, the V gene TRBV6-5, with 15 positions matching TRBD2. This CDR3 contains 16 residues. Looked up from germline, CDR1 is MNHEY and CDR2 is SVGAGI. The V segment lost 4 bases and the J segment 6 bases; nucleotides outside the gene matches: 5. CDR3 nucleotide sequence: TGTGCCAGCAGTTCCCGGACTAGCGGGGGGGCGGATACGCAGTATTTT. Protein product: CASSSRTSGGADTQYF.

A few counts support this clone. The J gene is TRBJ1-1, the V gene TRBV2; the D gene is possibly TRBD1 (5 bases). Trimming pared 6 bases from V and 1 base from J, leaving 9 bases between. This CDR3 contains 13 residues. Per germline, CDR1 SNHLY and CDR2 FYNNEI. The CDR3 loop is CASSLQANTEAFF. CDR3 nucleotides: TGTGCCAGCAGCCTACAGGCGAACACTGAAGCTTTCTTT.

This chain connects TRBV9 to TRBJ1-2; no definite D call. In germline, CDR1 is SGDLS, CDR2 YYNGEE. The CDR3 consists of 16 residues. The V end was cut by 3 bases, the J end by 0 bases, with 15 bases between. The CDR3 DNA reads as TGTGCCAGCAGCGCCGGGAGCTTCGCTGCTAACTATGGCTACACCTTC. Encoded protein: CASSAGSFAANYGYTF.

The V call is TRBV7-3, the J call TRBJ1-3; D is uncertain. The CDR3 contains 15 residues. Deletions cut 0 bases from V and 0 bases from J, with 6 bases between. CDR1 SGHTA and CDR2 FQGTGA come from the germline V gene. The CDR3 reads CASSLTGISGNTIYF. Here the CDR3 DNA reads TGTGCCAGCAGCTTAACGGGGATCTCTGGAAACACCATATATTTT.

The genes are TRBV5-1 and TRBJ2-3; the D gene is possibly TRBD1 (6 bases). The germline gives CDR1 SGHRS, CDR2 YFSETQ. This CDR3 is 14 amino acids long. Trimming took off 7 bases at V and 2 bases at J, with 14 bases between the two ends. CDR3 amino acids: CASFPGHLTDTQYF. CDR3 DNA sequence: TGCGCCAGCTTCCCGGGACACCTCACAGATACGCAGTATTTT.

The genes are TRBV5-4 and TRBJ1-6; D possibly corresponds to TRBD1 (6 bases). Germline V gives CDR1 SGHNT, CDR2 YYREEE (reference sequence). Between the trimmed V and J ends, which lost 1 base and 9 bases, there was a span of 14 bases. The CDR3 length is 15 residues. CDR3: CASSLMGTSGSPLHF. The CDR3 coding sequence is TGTGCCAGCAGCTTGATGGGGACATCCGGTTCACCCCTCCACTTT.

The genes are TRBV7-2 and TRBJ1-1, with 7 bases aligning to TRBD1. This CDR3 has 15 amino acids. Germline V CDR1 and CDR2: SGHTA, FQGNSA. J was trimmed by 3 bases and V by 7 bases; bases with no gene match: 11. The CDR3 coding sequence is TGTGCCAGCACCAGGACAGGCCGAGGGGACACTGAAGCTTTCTTT. Protein: CASTRTGRGDTEAFF.